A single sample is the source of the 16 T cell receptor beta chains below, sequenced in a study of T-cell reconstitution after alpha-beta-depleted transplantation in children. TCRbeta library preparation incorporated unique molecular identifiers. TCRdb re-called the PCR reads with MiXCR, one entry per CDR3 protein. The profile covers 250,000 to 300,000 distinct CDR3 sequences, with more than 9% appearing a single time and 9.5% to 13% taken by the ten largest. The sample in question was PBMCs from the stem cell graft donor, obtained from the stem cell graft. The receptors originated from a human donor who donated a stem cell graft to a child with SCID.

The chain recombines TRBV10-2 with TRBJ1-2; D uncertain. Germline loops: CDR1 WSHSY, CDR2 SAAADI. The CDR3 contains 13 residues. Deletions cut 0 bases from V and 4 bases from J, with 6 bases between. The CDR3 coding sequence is TGCGCCAGCAGTGAGTCAACACCCTATGGCTACACCTTC. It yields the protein CASSESTPYGYTF.

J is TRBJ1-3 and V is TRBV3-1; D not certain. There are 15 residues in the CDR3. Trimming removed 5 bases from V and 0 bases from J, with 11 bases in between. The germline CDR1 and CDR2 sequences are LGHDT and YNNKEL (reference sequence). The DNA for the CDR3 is TGTGCCAGCAGCTTCAGGACTGTCTCTGGAAACACCATATATTTT. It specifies CASSFRTVSGNTIYF.

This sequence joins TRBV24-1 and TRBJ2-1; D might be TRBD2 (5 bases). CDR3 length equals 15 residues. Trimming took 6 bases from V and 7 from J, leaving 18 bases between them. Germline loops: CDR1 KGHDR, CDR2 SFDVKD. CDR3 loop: CATSNEGGVCNEQFF. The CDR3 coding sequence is TGTGCCACCAGTAACGAGGGCGGCGTCTGTAATGAGCAGTTCTTC.

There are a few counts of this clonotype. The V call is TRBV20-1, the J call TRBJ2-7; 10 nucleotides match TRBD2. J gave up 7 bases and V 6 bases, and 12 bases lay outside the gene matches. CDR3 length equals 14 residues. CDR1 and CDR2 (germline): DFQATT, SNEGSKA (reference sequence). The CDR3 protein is CSALIAGGRWEQYF. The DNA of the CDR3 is TGCAGTGCCCTCATAGCGGGGGGAAGATGGGAGCAGTACTTC.

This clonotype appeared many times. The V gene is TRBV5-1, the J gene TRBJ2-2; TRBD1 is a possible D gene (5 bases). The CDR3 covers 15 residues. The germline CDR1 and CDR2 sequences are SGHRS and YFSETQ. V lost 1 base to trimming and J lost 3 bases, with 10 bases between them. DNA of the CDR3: TGCGCCAGCAGCTTGTCCCAGGGTTACACCGGGGAGCTGTTTTTT. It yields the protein CASSLSQGYTGELFF.

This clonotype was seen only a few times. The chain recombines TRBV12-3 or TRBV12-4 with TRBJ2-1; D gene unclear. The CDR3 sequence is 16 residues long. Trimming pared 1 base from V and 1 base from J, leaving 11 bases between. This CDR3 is CASSLDRWSSYNEQFF. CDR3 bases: TGTGCCAGCAGTTTAGACAGATGGAGTTCCTACAATGAGCAGTTCTTC.

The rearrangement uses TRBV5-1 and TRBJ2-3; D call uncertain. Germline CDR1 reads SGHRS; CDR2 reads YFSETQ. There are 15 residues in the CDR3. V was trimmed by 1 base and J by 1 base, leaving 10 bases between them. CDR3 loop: CASSLTGDGTDTQYF. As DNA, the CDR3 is TGCGCCAGCAGCTTGACTGGGGATGGCACAGATACGCAGTATTTT.

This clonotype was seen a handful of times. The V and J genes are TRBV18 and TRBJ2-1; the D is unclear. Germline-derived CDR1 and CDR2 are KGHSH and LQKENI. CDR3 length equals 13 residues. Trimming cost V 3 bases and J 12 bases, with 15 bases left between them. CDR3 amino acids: CASSPVDLSRQFF. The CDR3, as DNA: TGTGCCAGCTCACCCGTAGATTTGAGTCGGCAGTTCTTC.

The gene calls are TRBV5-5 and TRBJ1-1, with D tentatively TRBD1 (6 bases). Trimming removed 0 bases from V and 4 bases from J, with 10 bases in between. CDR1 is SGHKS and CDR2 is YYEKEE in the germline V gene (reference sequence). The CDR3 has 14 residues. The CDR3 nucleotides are TGTGCCAGCAGCTTGGAGGGGGTCATCACTGAAGCTTTCTTT. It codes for CASSLEGVITEAFF.

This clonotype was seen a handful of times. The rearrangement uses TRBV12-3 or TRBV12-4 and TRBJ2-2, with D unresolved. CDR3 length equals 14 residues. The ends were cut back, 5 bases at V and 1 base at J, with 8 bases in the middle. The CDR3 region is CASSPFLNTGELFF. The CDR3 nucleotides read TGTGCCAGCAGTCCCTTCTTGAACACCGGGGAGCTGTTTTTT.

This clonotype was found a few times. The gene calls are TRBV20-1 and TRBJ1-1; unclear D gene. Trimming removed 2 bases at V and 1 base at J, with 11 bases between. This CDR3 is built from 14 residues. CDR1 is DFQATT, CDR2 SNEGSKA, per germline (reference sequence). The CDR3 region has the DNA TGCAGTGCTAGATCCCTTGCGGGGAACACTGAAGCTTTCTTT. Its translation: CSARSLAGNTEAFF.

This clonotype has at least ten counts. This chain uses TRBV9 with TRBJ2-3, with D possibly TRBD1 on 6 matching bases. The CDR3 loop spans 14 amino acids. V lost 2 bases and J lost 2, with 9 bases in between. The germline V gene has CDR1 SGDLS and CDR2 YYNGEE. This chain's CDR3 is CASSVRGYTDTQYF. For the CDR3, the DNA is TGTGCCAGCAGCGTTAGGGGGTACACAGATACGCAGTATTTT.

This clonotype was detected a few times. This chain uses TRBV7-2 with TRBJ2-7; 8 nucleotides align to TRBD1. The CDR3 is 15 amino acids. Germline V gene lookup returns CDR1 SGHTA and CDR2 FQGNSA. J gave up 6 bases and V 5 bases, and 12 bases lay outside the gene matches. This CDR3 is CASSLMRTGHGEQYF. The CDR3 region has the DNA TGTGCCAGCAGCCTAATGAGGACAGGGCACGGCGAGCAGTACTTC. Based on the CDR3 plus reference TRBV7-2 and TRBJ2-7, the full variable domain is GAGVSQSPSNKVTEKGKDVELRCDPISGHTALYWYRQSLGQGLEFLIYFQGNSAPDKSGLPSDRFSAERTGGSVSTLTIQRTQQEDSAVYLCASSLMRTGHGEQYFGPGTRLTVT.

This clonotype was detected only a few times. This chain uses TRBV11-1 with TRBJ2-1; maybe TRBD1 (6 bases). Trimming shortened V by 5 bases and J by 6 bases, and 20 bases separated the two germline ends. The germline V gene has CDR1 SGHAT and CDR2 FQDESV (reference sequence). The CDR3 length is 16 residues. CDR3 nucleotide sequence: TGTGCCAGCAGCGGACGGGACATGGCTTCGGGCAATGAGCAGTTCTTC. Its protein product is CASSGRDMASGNEQFF.

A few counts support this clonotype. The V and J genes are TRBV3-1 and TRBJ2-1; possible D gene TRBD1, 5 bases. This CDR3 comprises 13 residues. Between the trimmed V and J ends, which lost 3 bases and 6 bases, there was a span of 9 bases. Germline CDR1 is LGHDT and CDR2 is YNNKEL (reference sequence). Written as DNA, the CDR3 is TGTGCCAGCAGCCAGGCCAGGGTCAATGAGCAGTTCTTC. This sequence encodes CASSQARVNEQFF.

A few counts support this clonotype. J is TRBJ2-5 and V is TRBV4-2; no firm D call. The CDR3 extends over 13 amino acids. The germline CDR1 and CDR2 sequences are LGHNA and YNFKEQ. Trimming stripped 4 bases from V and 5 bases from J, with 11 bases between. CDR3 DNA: TGTGCCAGCAGCCTAGGGTTCGAGGAGACCCAGTACTTC. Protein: CASSLGFEETQYF.